These 29 T cell receptor beta chains were all obtained from the same sample, sequenced in a study of cytomegalovirus exposure and HLA in healthy donors. The PCR ran on 60 Vbeta and 13 Jbeta primers. Sequenced by immunoSEQ multiplex PCR; TCRdb stores in-frame clones only, minus some. The sample includes approximately 150,000 clones, over 60% of them seen just once. Sequenced: PBMCs. The source is a woman between 55 and 75 years old in good health and CMV-seronegative.

The chain joins TRBV5-8 to TRBJ2-7; 13 positions agree with TRBD2. The germline V gene has CDR1 SGHTS and CDR2 YDEGEE. This CDR3 is built from 15 residues. J gave up 7 bases and V 4 bases, and 8 bases lay outside the gene matches. In DNA, the CDR3 is TGTGCCAGCAGCCACGGACTAGCGGGAGTAGGGGAGCAGTACTTC. It translates to CASSHGLAGVGEQYF.

The rearrangement links TRBV6-5 to TRBJ1-4; the D gene is possibly TRBD1 (5 bases). V was cut by 6 bases and J by 3 bases, with 11 bases left in between. CDR3 size: 14 residues. Germline V gene data show CDR1 as MNHEY and CDR2 as SVGAGI. The CDR3 DNA reads TGTGCCAGCAGAGGGGTCGGCCCTAATGAAAAACTGTTTTTT. It codes for CASRGVGPNEKLFF.

The V call is TRBV18, the J call TRBJ1-1, with 12 bases that match TRBD1. The germline V gene has CDR1 KGHSH and CDR2 LQKENI. The V gene end was trimmed by 1 base and the J gene end by 1 base; junction bases not matched to a gene: 4. The CDR3 contains 17 residues. In nucleotides, the CDR3 is TGTGCCAGCTCACCACTGGGACAGGGGGCGGGGAACACTGAAGCTTTCTTT. Translated, it gives CASSPLGQGAGNTEAFF.

This clone occurred once. The chain combines TRBV7-9 with TRBJ1-1; D is ambiguous. The CDR3 spans 15 residues. V was clipped by 0 bases and J by 5 bases, with 13 bases between them. Germline CDR1 is SEHNR and CDR2 is FQNEAQ (reference sequence). The CDR3 DNA is TGTGCCAGCAGCTTAGCGGCCGGGGTTGGAACTGAAGCTTTCTTT. It yields the protein CASSLAAGVGTEAFF.

The chain uses TRBV2 and TRBJ2-7; the D is unclear. With 6 bases removed from V and 0 bases from J, the gap between germline ends came to 12 bases. CDR3 size: 14 residues. CDR1 SNHLY and CDR2 FYNNEI come from the germline V gene. The CDR3 spells CASSNQAFSYEQYF. The DNA of the CDR3 is TGTGCCAGCAGCAACCAGGCGTTCTCCTACGAGCAGTACTTC.

The rearrangement links TRBV11-2 to TRBJ1-3; D perhaps matches TRBD1 (5 bases). This CDR3 comprises 15 residues. The germline V and J ends were trimmed by 8 bases and 0 bases, with 14 bases remaining between them. The germline V gene encodes CDR1 SGHAT and CDR2 FQNNGV. For the CDR3, the DNA is TGTGCCAGCGGTTCTTCAGGGTCCTCTGGAAACACCATATATTTT. Protein sequence: CASGSSGSSGNTIYF.

In regard to this clone: The sample carries other DNA sequences with the same CDR3. This chain uses TRBV7-2 with TRBJ2-5; tentatively, D is TRBD2 (7 bases). Germline CDR1 SGHTA, CDR2 FQGNSA. Deletions cut 3 bases from V and 4 bases from J, with 9 bases between. The CDR3 length is 13 residues. The CDR3, as DNA: TGTGCCAGCAGCTTGGGGGGGCGAGAGACCCAGTACTTC. Translation: CASSLGGRETQYF. Full variable domain (outside the CDR3, taken from reference TRBV7-2 and TRBJ2-5): GAGVSQSPSNKVTEKGKDVELRCDPISGHTALYWYRQSLGQGLEFLIYFQGNSAPDKSGLPSDRFSAERTGGSVSTLTIQRTQQEDSAVYLCASSLGGRETQYFGPGTRLLVL.

CDR3 sequence: CASSYLEGASGYTF. CDR3 DNA sequence: TGTGCCAGCAGTTACCTGGAGGGGGCAAGTGGCTACACCTTC. The chain employs TRBV6-5 and TRBJ1-2; 7 nucleotides agree with TRBD1. Germline-derived CDR1 and CDR2 are MNHEY and SVGAGI. The V segment lost 2 bases and the J segment 7 bases; nucleotides outside the gene matches: 7. This CDR3 comprises 14 residues.

The CDR3 nucleotides are TGTGCCAGCAAAACCCAGGGGACAGGGCGGACAGATACGCAGTATTTT. Amino acid sequence: CASKTQGTGRTDTQYF. The chain is built from TRBV5-4 and TRBJ2-3, with TRBD1 matching 9 bases. CDR3 length: 16 amino acids. Germline V gene sequence: CDR1 SGHNT, CDR2 YYREEE (reference sequence). The ends lost 6 bases at V and 3 bases at J; junction bases unmatched: 11.

The rearrangement links TRBV7-3 to TRBJ1-5; weak D call: TRBD1 (6 bases). The germline gives CDR1 SGHTA, CDR2 FQGTGA. Trimming removed 0 bases from V and 6 bases from J, with 12 bases in between. This CDR3 has 15 amino acids. Written as DNA, the CDR3 is TGTGCCAGCAGCTTAACGGGGGGGGCTGGTCAGCCCCAGCATTTT. Translated, it gives CASSLTGGAGQPQHF.

The chain is built from TRBV7-9 and TRBJ1-5; D is ambiguous. V was cut by 1 base and J by 4 bases, with 5 bases left in between. This CDR3 is 13 amino acids long. Per the germline V gene, CDR1 is SEHNR and CDR2 is FQNEAQ (reference sequence). The CDR3 sequence is CASSLGANQPQHF. The CDR3 DNA reads as TGTGCCAGCAGCTTAGGGGCGAATCAGCCCCAGCATTTT. Full variable domain (outside the CDR3, taken from reference TRBV7-9 and TRBJ1-5): DTGVSQNPRHKITKRGQNVTFRCDPISEHNRLYWYRQTLGQGPEFLTYFQNEAQLEKSRLLSDRFSAERPKGSFSTLEIQRTEQGDSAMYLCASSLGANQPQHFGDGTRLSIL.

CDR3 in DNA: TGCGCCAGCAGTGAGTGGGACAGGGAAGCCGGGGAGCTGTTTTTT. Residues: CASSEWDREAGELFF. The V and J genes are TRBV10-1 and TRBJ2-2, with 9 bases matching TRBD1. The CDR3 extends over 15 amino acids. Germline V CDR1 and CDR2: WNHNN, SYGVQD (reference sequence). Losses at the gene ends were 1 base for V and 6 bases for J; bases not matched to a gene: 3.

V usage is TRBV6-6 and J usage is TRBJ2-1; D is unclear. V was cut by 8 bases and J by 7 bases, with 9 bases left in between. Germline V gene lookup returns CDR1 MNHNY and CDR2 SVGAGI (reference sequence). The CDR3 has 11 amino acids. CDR3 sequence: CASAEVNEQFF. The CDR3 DNA follows: TGTGCCAGCGCAGAAGTTAATGAGCAGTTCTTC.

This clone was recorded only once. The junction shows a germline mismatch at one end, possibly a read error. The chain links TRBV4-1 to TRBJ2-6; 8 bases align to TRBD1. The germline V gene has CDR1 MGHRA and CDR2 YSYEKL. The CDR3 consists of 19 residues. The CDR3 DNA reads TGCGCCAGCAGCCAAGATCGTTTCGGCAGGGGGCCTGGGGCCAACGTCCTGGCTTTC. This sequence encodes CASSQDRFGRGPGANVLAF.

The gene calls are TRBV13 and TRBJ2-7, with TRBD2 as a possible D gene (5 bases). With 1 base removed from V and 2 bases from J, the gap between germline ends came to 9 bases. The CDR3 covers 14 residues. Per the germline V gene, CDR1 is PRHDT and CDR2 is FYEKMQ (reference sequence). The CDR3 sequence is CASSLAGTAYEQYF. The CDR3 region has the DNA TGTGCCAGCAGCTTAGCGGGAACAGCCTACGAGCAGTACTTC.

In its sample, this clone was seen a few times. The chain has TRBV5-1 and TRBJ2-2, with D possibly being TRBD2 (6 bases). Trimming removed 1 base at V and 6 bases at J, with 10 bases between. The CDR3 is 14 residues long. The germline gives CDR1 SGHRS, CDR2 YFSETQ. The CDR3 nucleotides are TGCGCCAGCAGCTTGTGGGCTAGCGCCGGGGAGCTGTTTTTT. This gives the protein CASSLWASAGELFF.

This clone has just a few counts. The chain joins TRBV15 to TRBJ1-2, with 7 bases fitting TRBD1. Unmatched junction bases numbered 1, after V lost 0 bases and J lost 6 bases. Germline CDR1 LNHNV, CDR2 YYDKDF (reference sequence). There are 13 residues in the CDR3. The CDR3 reads CATSRDQGDGYTF. In nucleotides, the CDR3 is TGTGCCACCAGCAGAGATCAGGGGGATGGCTACACCTTC.

The genes are TRBV7-8 and TRBJ1-4; unclear D gene. V lost 1 base, J lost 7 bases, and 10 bases lay in between. Germline CDR1 and CDR2: SGHVS and FQNEAQ. CDR3 length: 14 residues. The chain's CDR3 is CASSLGTLGEKLFF. DNA for the CDR3: TGTGCCAGCAGCTTAGGAACCCTCGGTGAAAAACTGTTTTTT.

This rearrangement joins TRBV18 to TRBJ1-1; possible D gene TRBD1, 5 bases. The CDR3 spans 12 residues. CDR1 and CDR2 from the germline V gene are KGHSH and LQKENI. With 3 bases removed from V and 11 bases from J, the gap between germline ends came to 13 bases. CDR3 DNA sequence: TGTGCCAGCTCACCCGGGAAGGGGAGGGCTTTCTTT. Its protein product is CASSPGKGRAFF.

This chain uses TRBV25-1 with TRBJ1-2, with 12 bases identical to TRBD1. The CDR3 spans 15 residues. CDR1 and CDR2 from the germline V gene are MGHDK and SYGVNS. Trimming cost V 3 bases and J 7 bases; bases outside gene matches: 6. The CDR3 region is CASSDPGQGALGYTF. The CDR3 DNA reads as TGTGCCAGCAGTGACCCGGGACAGGGGGCGCTTGGCTACACCTTC.

A remark on this clone: The junction does not match germline at one end; this may be a read error. This chain joins TRBV7-9 and TRBJ2-5; TRBD2 matches 7 bases. Germline V gene lookup returns CDR1 SEHNR and CDR2 FQNEAQ (reference sequence). The CDR3 has 16 residues. DNA of the CDR3: TGTTCCAGCAGCTTGGGGCAGGGAGGGAACCAAGAGACCCAGTACTTC. This translates into CSSSLGQGGNQETQYF.

This clone was counted a single time. Within the sample, other DNA sequences also encode this same CDR3. The genes are TRBV5-4 and TRBJ2-1; 11 bases match TRBD2. Germline V gene sequence: CDR1 SGHNT, CDR2 YYREEE (reference sequence). The length of the CDR3 is 17 residues. V trimming: 4 bases; J trimming: 0 bases; junction bases outside the gene matches: 6. The CDR3 sequence: CASSPGLAGSSYNEQFF. CDR3 bases: TGTGCCAGCAGCCCCGGACTAGCGGGTAGCTCCTACAATGAGCAGTTCTTC.

The chain uses TRBV29-1 and TRBJ2-7; TRBD1 matches at 8 bases. The V and J ends lost 6 bases and 2 bases, in that order; junction bases with no gene match: 9. Germline CDR1 and CDR2: SQVTM and ANQGSEA. The CDR3 is 14 amino acids. The CDR3 DNA reads TGCAGCGTGGCTGGACAGGGAACAGCCTACGAGCAGTACTTC. It specifies CSVAGQGTAYEQYF.

There are a few counts of this clone. This chain joins TRBV19 and TRBJ2-1; no definite D call. This CDR3 spans 16 amino acids. Deletions cut 4 bases from V and 2 bases from J, with 15 bases between. Germline CDR1 is LNHDA and CDR2 is SQIVND (reference sequence). The CDR3 protein is CASSTDTFPPYNEQFF. CDR3 sequence (DNA): TGTGCCAGTAGTACCGACACTTTTCCACCCTACAATGAGCAGTTCTTC.

The J gene is TRBJ2-1, the V gene TRBV5-1; 10 nucleotides align to TRBD2. The J segment lost 9 bases and the V segment lost 3 bases, leaving 12 bases of the junction unmatched. The CDR3 length is 16 residues. Germline assignment: CDR1 SGHRS and CDR2 YFSETQ. The CDR3 nucleotides read TGCGCCAGCAGCTCCGGCTCTAGCGGGAGACCCAGTGAGCAGTTCTTC. Translation gives CASSSGSSGRPSEQFF.

This clone was seen a few times. V gene TRBV5-1 combines with J gene TRBJ2-1; 12 nucleotides agree with TRBD2. The J segment lost 0 bases and the V segment lost 4 bases, leaving 2 bases of the junction unmatched. Germline CDR1 is SGHRS and CDR2 is YFSETQ. This CDR3 contains 16 residues. CDR3 sequence reads: CASSPTSGSSYNEQFF. CDR3 sequence (DNA): TGCGCCAGCAGCCCGACTAGCGGGAGCTCCTACAATGAGCAGTTCTTC. Looking up the rest from reference TRBV5-1 and TRBJ2-1 gives the full variable domain: KAGVTQTPRYLIKTRGQQVTLSCSPISGHRSVSWYQQTPGQGLQFLFEYFSETQRNKGNFPGRFSGRQFSNSRSEMNVSTLELGDSALYLCASSPTSGSSYNEQFFGPGTRLTVL.

This sequence joins TRBV6-5 and TRBJ2-5, with D perhaps TRBD1 (6 bases). The germline gives CDR1 MNHEY, CDR2 SVGAGI. The V and J ends lost 8 bases and 2 bases respectively, with 18 bases between them. The CDR3 extends over 15 amino acids. CDR3 coding DNA: TGTGCCAGCTCAAGGGCGGATAGGGGGCAAGAGACCCAGTACTTC. This gives the protein CASSRADRGQETQYF.

This clone came up a few times. Other DNA sequences in the same sample also yield this CDR3. The rearrangement links TRBV7-8 to TRBJ2-7; possibly TRBD2 for D (6 bases). Germline CDR1 SGHVS, CDR2 FQNEAQ. The CDR3 consists of 13 residues. The ends were cut back, 0 bases at V and 4 bases at J, with 7 bases in the middle. The CDR3 coding sequence is TGTGCCAGCAGCTTAGCGGGAGGATACGAGCAGTACTTC. Translating it yields CASSLAGGYEQYF.

The chain links TRBV7-2 to TRBJ2-5; a possible D gene is TRBD2 (6 bases). The J call is doubtful: the DNA matches TRBJ2-7 better. Germline V gene data show CDR1 as SGHTA and CDR2 as FQGNSA. The CDR3 consists of 13 residues. The CDR3 loop is CASSRLGTYEQYF. As DNA, the CDR3 is TGTGCCAGCAGCCGACTAGGTACCTACGAGCAGTACTTC.